The clone carrying this TCR beta chain was observed a handful of times. The data derive from a study of T cells in Graves' hyperthyroidism and ophthalmopathy. Germline assignment: CDR1 SGHDN and CDR2 FVKESK. This CDR3 is built from 15 residues. The ends were cut back, 1 base at V and 6 bases at J, with 12 bases in the middle. Amplification of TCR beta CDR3 regions was performed using RNA transcripts as template. In the first-round RT-PCR of the TCR CDR3, the HTBI primer set was used. TCRdb itself ran the multiplex PCR reads through MiXCR, one entry per CDR3 protein. The sample yields 700,000 to 850,000 distinct CDR3 sequences, about 35% seen once.

Sequences were obtained from blood. The TCR was taken from a woman between 35 and 50 years old with Graves' hyperthyroidism. V is TRBV14 and J is TRBJ1-4; perhaps TRBD1 as D (5 bases). CDR3 DNA: TGTGCCAGCAGCCAAGCGCAGGGTTATGATGAAAAACTGTTTTTT. Its translation: CASSQAQGYDEKLFF.